These 29 T cell receptor beta chains were all obtained from the same sample, sequenced in a study of cytotoxic CD8 clonotypes in ibrutinib-treated CLL (dated by TCRdb to about 2021). Library construction relied on the immunoSEQ multiplex PCR assay. In TCRdb, the immuneACCESS table is reduced to in-frame sequences with V and J assigned. These tables do not hold every clone; where another copy was compared, an unresolved V gene accounts for under half, and the others remain unexplained. In this sample the table shows tens of thousands of clones, about half of which occur a single time. The ten most abundant clones make up 32% of the sample. Reading the label with the study, this specimen's time point is: approximately eleven months on ibrutinib. The sample consisted of PBMCs, taken after 12 months of ibrutinib treatment. The receptors stem from a human donor with chronic lymphocytic leukemia.

The CDR3 DNA reads TGTGCCAGCAGCCAAGTGGCTAGCGGGAGTTACGAGCAGTACTTC. This sequence encodes CASSQVASGSYEQYF. The chain links TRBV4-2 to TRBJ2-7; TRBD2 matches at 10 bases. V gave up 1 base and J gave up 4 bases; unmatched junction bases: 4. The germline V gene encodes CDR1 LGHNA and CDR2 YNFKEQ. The CDR3 is 15 residues long.

This sequence joins TRBV7-9 and TRBJ2-7; 8 bases agree with TRBD1. The CDR3 has 15 amino acids. V dropped 5 bases and J dropped 4; count of bases not matched to a gene: 10. Germline CDR1 and CDR2: SEHNR and FQNEAQ (reference sequence). This CDR3 reads CASSLVGGQDYEQYF. CDR3 DNA: TGTGCCAGCAGCCTCGTAGGGGGACAGGATTACGAGCAGTACTTC.

J is TRBJ2-7 and V is TRBV29-1; D call uncertain. Germline V gene lookup returns CDR1 SQVTM and CDR2 ANQGSEA. The CDR3 sequence is 13 residues long. The ends were cut back, 6 bases at V and 4 bases at J, with 16 bases in the middle. The CDR3: CSVDDPLGYEQYF. CDR3 bases: TGCAGCGTCGATGACCCGTTAGGATACGAGCAGTACTTC.

The rearrangement joins TRBV5-8 to TRBJ2-2, with TRBD2 matching 14 bases. This CDR3 contains 17 residues. The germline V gene has CDR1 SGHTS and CDR2 YDEGEE. J lost 7 bases, V lost 3 bases, and 8 bases had no gene match. The CDR3 DNA reads as TGTGCCAGCAGCTACGAGACTAGCGGGAGGGCCTACGGGGAGCTGTTTTTT. Translation: CASSYETSGRAYGELFF.

V usage is TRBV15 and J usage is TRBJ1-2; D is undetermined. The CDR3 loop spans 14 amino acids. V was shortened by 0 bases and J by 0 bases, with 5 bases between the two germline ends. The germline CDR1 and CDR2 sequences are LNHNV and YYDKDF (reference sequence). The CDR3 DNA sequence: TGTGCCACCAGCAGAGATCTCGCTAACTATGGCTACACCTTC. Protein sequence: CATSRDLANYGYTF. The full variable domain, completed using reference TRBV15 and TRBJ1-2, is DAMVIQNPRYQVTQFGKPVTLSCSQTLNHNVMYWYQQKSSQAPKLLFHYYDKDFNNEADTPDNFQSRRPNTSFCFLDIRSPGLGDTAMYLCATSRDLANYGYTFGSGTRLTVV.

The V call is TRBV30, the J call TRBJ2-2; D perhaps matches TRBD2 (6 bases). Germline CDR1 is GTSNPN and CDR2 is SVGIG (reference sequence). The V end lost 0 bases, the J end lost 3 bases, and 8 bases lay between the germline ends. CDR3 length: 14 residues. This chain's CDR3 is CAWSVGTDTGELFF. CDR3 in DNA: TGTGCCTGGAGTGTTGGGACTGACACCGGGGAGCTGTTTTTT.

The gene calls are TRBV5-1 and TRBJ2-7; 9 nucleotides line up with TRBD2. The CDR3 has 15 amino acids. Germline loops: CDR1 SGHRS, CDR2 YFSETQ. V shed 1 base, J shed 4 bases, and the junction held 6 bases outside the gene matches. The CDR3 reads CASSLMGSGSYEQYF. CDR3 sequence (DNA): TGCGCCAGCAGCTTGATGGGTAGCGGGAGTTACGAGCAGTACTTC.

The J gene is TRBJ2-7, the V gene TRBV6-6, with 8 bases matching TRBD2. The V segment lost 5 bases and the J segment 6 bases; nucleotides outside the gene matches: 9. The V gene's germline CDR1 is MNHNY and CDR2 SVGAGI (reference sequence). This CDR3 comprises 14 residues. The CDR3 loop is CASSVGSGNVEQYF. The CDR3 DNA is TGTGCCAGCAGTGTGGGTAGCGGGAACGTCGAGCAGTACTTC.

This clone was seen just once. V gene TRBV19 combines with J gene TRBJ1-2; no clear D. V was pared by 4 bases and J by 3 bases, with 9 bases between. CDR3 length: 13 residues. From germline, CDR1 is LNHDA and CDR2 SQIVND (reference sequence). The CDR3 is CASSTRKHYGYTF. The CDR3 DNA follows: TGTGCCAGTAGTACCAGGAAGCACTATGGCTACACCTTC.

This clone showed up just a few times. The chain couples TRBV4-2 to TRBJ1-3, with 9 bases fitting TRBD1. J gave up 0 bases and V 0 bases, and 3 bases lay outside the gene matches. The CDR3 is made up of 17 amino acids. CDR1 and CDR2 from the germline V gene are LGHNA and YNFKEQ. CDR3 sequence reads: CASSQEMTGGSGNTIYF. For the CDR3, the DNA is TGTGCCAGCAGCCAAGAAATGACAGGGGGCTCTGGAAACACCATATATTTT.

This chain connects TRBV2 to TRBJ2-2, with D possibly being TRBD2 (8 bases). The germline CDR1 and CDR2 sequences are SNHLY and FYNNEI. The CDR3 totals 17 residues. Trimming shortened V by 5 bases and J by 4 bases, and 20 bases separated the two germline ends. The CDR3 sequence: CASSLWDSGGGTGELFF. CDR3 nucleotide sequence: TGTGCCAGCAGTTTATGGGACAGCGGGGGAGGCACCGGGGAGCTGTTTTTT.

The sample holds a few counts of this clone. The CDR3 coding sequence is TGTGCCAGCGGGAGAGGGGGAAATGAGCAGTTCTTC. Its protein is CASGRGGNEQFF. The chain links TRBV2 to TRBJ2-1; TRBD1 is a possible D gene (6 bases). Trimming took off 8 bases at V and 7 bases at J, with 12 bases between the two ends. The germline CDR1 and CDR2 sequences are SNHLY and FYNNEI. The length of the CDR3 is 12 residues.

The chain couples TRBV5-1 to TRBJ2-5; 11 bases agree with TRBD2. After removal of 4 bases from V and 5 bases from J, the junction contained 10 bases not matched to a gene. Germline V gene lookup returns CDR1 SGHRS and CDR2 YFSETQ. The CDR3 runs to 16 residues. The CDR3 spells CASSVGGTSGGETQYF. The CDR3 nucleotides read TGCGCCAGCAGCGTAGGAGGGACTAGCGGCGGGGAGACCCAGTACTTC.

V usage is TRBV5-6 and J usage is TRBJ2-3; TRBD1 matches 11 bases. The CDR3 has 16 amino acids. V shed 4 bases, J shed 8 bases, and the junction held 12 bases outside the gene matches. CDR1 is SGHDT and CDR2 is YYEEEE in the germline V gene. The DNA of the CDR3 is TGTGCCAGCAGCCAGGGTTGGACAGGGGGCCAGGGTACGCAGTATTTT. It encodes CASSQGWTGGQGTQYF.

This clone was detected only a few times. The chain recombines TRBV4-1 with TRBJ2-1; 12 nucleotides line up with TRBD2. V was pared by 5 bases and J by 5 bases, with 4 bases of the junction left unmatched. Germline values: CDR1 MGHRA, CDR2 YSYEKL. The CDR3 runs to 15 residues. In DNA form, the CDR3 reads TGCGCCAGCAGCATCCGGACTAGCGGGGACAATGAGCAGTTCTTC. Translated, it gives CASSIRTSGDNEQFF.

The rearrangement links TRBV18 to TRBJ1-1; a possible D gene is TRBD1 (5 bases). Germline V lookup: CDR1 KGHSH, CDR2 LQKENI. This CDR3 is built from 15 residues. The germline V and J ends were trimmed by 2 bases and 0 bases, with 10 bases remaining between them. Here the CDR3 DNA reads TGTGCCAGCTCACCAATCGGGGCCCTGAACACTGAAGCTTTCTTT. It is translated as CASSPIGALNTEAFF.

The gene calls are TRBV29-1 and TRBJ2-7, with TRBD1 matching 9 bases. The J segment lost 2 bases and the V segment lost 5 bases, leaving 4 bases of the junction unmatched. The CDR3 has 13 amino acids. From germline, CDR1 is SQVTM and CDR2 ANQGSEA. Here the CDR3 reads CSVRWTGAYEQYF. In DNA, the CDR3 is TGCAGCGTTCGCTGGACAGGGGCCTACGAGCAGTACTTC.

At least ten counts were recorded for this clone. J is TRBJ2-7 and V is TRBV5-4; possibly TRBD2 for D (5 bases). Per the germline V gene, CDR1 is SGHNT and CDR2 is YYREEE (reference sequence). This CDR3 has 15 amino acids. Trimming left V 0 bases short and J 0 bases short, with 10 bases between. In DNA form, the CDR3 reads TGTGCCAGCAGCTTGGATGGAGGTAGCTCCTACGAGCAGTACTTC. Translation gives CASSLDGGSSYEQYF.

This clone occurred a few times. The V call is TRBV6-1, the J call TRBJ2-7; TRBD1 or TRBD2 may be the D gene (5 bases each). There are 16 residues in the CDR3. CDR1 is MNHNS, CDR2 SASEGT, per germline. The V end lost 2 bases, the J end lost 4 bases, and 18 bases lay between the germline ends. Written as DNA, the CDR3 is TGTGCCAGCAGTGAATCTTTTTGGGACGGCGATTACGAGCAGTACTTC. Translated, it gives CASSESFWDGDYEQYF.

This clone has more than one count but fewer than ten. J is TRBJ1-1 and V is TRBV28; D unresolved. Looked up from germline, CDR1 is MDHEN and CDR2 is SYDVKM. The germline V and J ends were trimmed by 5 bases and 4 bases, with 17 bases remaining between them. The CDR3 has 15 residues. The CDR3 nucleotides are TGTGCCAGCAGTCCCTTTGTGGGCTGGGGCACTGAAGCTTTCTTT. This gives the protein CASSPFVGWGTEAFF. Together with reference TRBV28 and TRBJ1-1, the CDR3 gives the full variable domain: DVKVTQSSRYLVKRTGEKVFLECVQDMDHENMFWYRQDPGLGLRLIYFSYDVKMKEKGDIPEGYSVSREKKERFSLILESASTNQTSMYLCASSPFVGWGTEAFFGQGTRLTVV.

The V and J genes are TRBV27 and TRBJ2-1, with D perhaps TRBD1 (6 bases). This CDR3 contains 15 residues. The germline V gene encodes CDR1 MNHEY and CDR2 SMNVEV (reference sequence). The germline V and J ends were trimmed by 3 bases and 5 bases, with 14 bases remaining between them. CDR3: CASSFTGKWHNEQFF. In DNA form, the CDR3 reads TGTGCCAGCAGTTTCACAGGGAAGTGGCACAATGAGCAGTTCTTC.

V and J are TRBV7-9 and TRBJ2-1; D may match TRBD1 or TRBD2 (5 bases each). Trimming shortened V by 5 bases and J by 4 bases, and 15 bases separated the two germline ends. Germline CDR1 reads SEHNR; CDR2 reads FQNEAQ (reference sequence). The length of the CDR3 is 15 residues. The CDR3 DNA reads TGTGCCAGCAGCGGGGACGGTGGGGCTTACAATGAGCAGTTCTTC. This sequence encodes CASSGDGGAYNEQFF.

The rearrangement joins TRBV27 to TRBJ1-2, with 7 bases that match TRBD1. The trim removed 6 bases at V and 2 bases at J, leaving 3 bases unmatched. CDR3 length: 13 amino acids. The germline CDR1 and CDR2 sequences are MNHEY and SMNVEV (reference sequence). Here the CDR3 DNA reads TGTGCCAGCAGGGGACAGATGAACTATGGCTACACCTTC. Its protein product is CASRGQMNYGYTF.

This clone has a handful of counts. This chain uses TRBV15 with TRBJ1-5; TRBD1 aligns across 7 bases. Looked up from germline, CDR1 is LNHNV and CDR2 is YYDKDF (reference sequence). The CDR3 loop spans 16 amino acids. The junction had 8 bases not matched to a gene; V was cut back by 4 bases and J by 2 bases. The CDR3 nucleotides are TGTGCCACCAGCACAATATCGCAGGGGGGCAATCAGCCCCAGCATTTT. Encoded protein: CATSTISQGGNQPQHF.

This clone was found a few times. V and J are TRBV5-1 and TRBJ2-1; no definite D call. Trimming stripped 0 bases from V and 9 bases from J, with 10 bases between. The CDR3 is made up of 13 amino acids. CDR1 is SGHRS, CDR2 YFSETQ, per germline. In DNA, the CDR3 is TGCGCCAGCAGCTTGGTTGGAGTCACTGAGCAGTTCTTC. Translating it yields CASSLVGVTEQFF.

The rearrangement links TRBV28 to TRBJ2-7; D uncertain. The germline CDR1 and CDR2 sequences are MDHEN and SYDVKM. V shed 3 bases and J shed 3 bases, with 9 bases lying between them. CDR3 length equals 13 residues. The CDR3 is CASSFPRDYEQYF. CDR3 sequence (DNA): TGTGCCAGCAGTTTTCCTAGGGACTACGAGCAGTACTTC.

The gene calls are TRBV27 and TRBJ2-7; the D gene is possibly TRBD2 (7 bases). Germline values: CDR1 MNHEY, CDR2 SMNVEV (reference sequence). Trimming cost V 3 bases and J 6 bases, with 12 bases left between them. The CDR3 consists of 13 residues. CDR3 loop: CASSFERGGEQYF. The DNA for the CDR3 is TGTGCCAGCAGTTTTGAGAGGGGGGGCGAGCAGTACTTC.

The CDR3 DNA reads TGTGCCAGCAGCCCCCAGGGGTATTCACCCCTCCACTTT. Translating it yields CASSPQGYSPLHF. The genes are TRBV16 and TRBJ1-6, with D perhaps TRBD1 (6 bases). Germline CDR1 KGHSY, CDR2 FQNENV. V dropped 4 bases and J dropped 8 bases, with 9 bases sitting between them. The CDR3 has 13 residues.

This clone occurred a few times. This chain uses TRBV4-1 with TRBJ1-2; perhaps TRBD1 as D (5 bases). The germline V gene encodes CDR1 MGHRA and CDR2 YSYEKL. Trimming took 6 bases from V and 12 from J, leaving 17 bases between them. The CDR3 spans 12 residues. CDR3 sequence (DNA): TGCGCCAGCAGACACCCCGGGGGGAAGGACACCTTC. Protein product: CASRHPGGKDTF.